The TCR beta chain described here comes from a study of cytomegalovirus exposure and HLA in healthy donors. Study-wide findings and caveats: Presence/absence analyses supposed approximately even sequencing depth among donors.

The germline V gene has CDR1 SGHNT and CDR2 YYREEE (reference sequence). Trimming at V came to 4 bases and at J to 5 bases, leaving 10 bases not matched to a gene. The CDR3 is made up of 15 amino acids. In the case of this clone: Antigen: not known.

Primers: 60 Vbeta forward and 13 Jbeta reverse. TCRdb's copy holds only in-frame clones and misses some; the assay was immunoSEQ multiplex PCR. The sample holds about 79,000 clones. Material for sequencing was PBMCs. The J gene is TRBJ1-1, the V gene TRBV5-4; 8 positions match TRBD1. The receptor's source is a man aged 25 to 45 in good health and CMV-seronegative. CDR3 residues: CASSANGQGNTEAFF. CDR3 DNA sequence: TGTGCCAGCAGCGCAAACGGACAGGGAAATACTGAAGCTTTCTTT.